This T cell receptor (beta chain) was identified in a study of blood T cell repertoires in COVID-19 (dated by TCRdb to the early 2020s). With regard to the full study: The collaborator samples originated in the United States, Italy and Spain and spanned the acute and convalescent phases of COVID-19. HLA class I and class II types, where available, came from metadata supplied by the sample provider rather than from assay-based typing. The dataset comprised deeply sampled blood TCRbeta repertoires from subjects exposed to, actively infected with, or recovered from COVID-19. The material from the prospective study consisted of cDNA or gDNA derived from T cells, B-cell-depleted T cells, or PBMCs. The repertoires were released in a freely available public database meant as a resource for research on the immune response to SARS-CoV-2. The sample metadata nearly always contained a de-identified subject ID, COVID-19 status, age in years and sex. The samples were drawn from the first 160 participants of the ongoing ImmuneRACE study and from 1,254 subjects provided by 6 global collaborators. Broad study findings and their caveats: Clinical and demographic metadata were provided uncurated, with the amount varying by source and participant.

TCRbeta CDR3 regions were amplified from genomic DNA by means of the immunoSEQ Assay, a bias-controlled multiplex PCR. Per the authors' processing: Within the assay, amplification of reference gene primers was used to estimate how many nucleated cells each sample contained. To quantify the absolute abundance of each unique TCRbeta CDR3 rearrangement, sequence reads were collapsed and filtered. For each sample, productive Simpson clonality was calculated as the square root of Simpson's diversity index over productive rearrangements. TCRdb provides this immuneACCESS table in a form limited to in-frame rearrangements. Some clones are lacking; in checked studies, under half of them reflect an unresolved V gene, and why the rest are absent is not known. V, J and clone size reflect that table, while D and trimming were determined from the DNA. The sample profile shows roughly 250,000 clones; about 89% of them were found once. The ten biggest clones cover approximately 9.4% of the sample.

As to this clone: Its antigen is not yet known. It has no much larger one-base neighbor in the sample; base qualities were not kept.

Via the germline V gene, CDR1 is MNHEY and CDR2 SVGAGI. Trimming costs V 8 bases and J 0 bases, and their ends lie 7 bases apart. The CDR3 has 12 amino acids, counting the end cysteine and phenylalanine. Kept here is only the CDR3 DNA, which spans 36 bases and is read in frame from base 1. A second Seattle source provided samples from volunteer blood donors who had recovered from COVID-19. Whole blood was collected in K2EDTA tubes by collaborating institutions according to the institutions' own protocols. For TCRbeta analysis, collaborator samples were shipped as frozen whole blood, as isolated PBMCs, or as DNA extracted from either sample type.

The V and J genes are TRBV6-5 and TRBJ2-5; the D segment cannot be called with confidence. Sequencing was done on a sample of peripheral blood. This clonotype was obtained from a man aged 40-49 years who had recovered from COVID-19. The DNA sequence is TGTGCCAGCCTGCTATACCAAGAGACCCAGTACTTC. The encoded protein is CASLLYQETQYF.